These 7 T cell receptor beta chains originate from one sample sequenced in a study of blood T cell repertoires in COVID-19. Data came from immunoSEQ multiplex PCR; TCRdb stores just in-frame clones and leaves some out. The data show hundreds of thousands of clones, with 85% seen just once and 1.9% held by the top ten. Sequencing was carried out using PBMCs or T cells enriched from blood (not recorded which). These receptor sequences come from a woman aged 25 to 39 who had been exposed to COVID-19.

The V and J genes are TRBV7-2 and TRBJ2-1, with D maybe TRBD2 (5 bases). This CDR3 is built from 16 residues. Germline V gene lookup returns CDR1 SGHTA and CDR2 FQGNSA. Trimming removed 5 bases from V and 4 bases from J, with 18 bases in between. CDR3 amino acids: CASSRGPRVLYNEQFF. The DNA for the CDR3 is TGTGCCAGCAGCCGCGGACCGCGGGTTCTGTACAATGAGCAGTTCTTC. Looking up the rest from reference TRBV7-2 and TRBJ2-1 gives the full variable domain: GAGVSQSPSNKVTEKGKDVELRCDPISGHTALYWYRQSLGQGLEFLIYFQGNSAPDKSGLPSDRFSAERTGGSVSTLTIQRTQQEDSAVYLCASSRGPRVLYNEQFFGPGTRLTVL.

The rearrangement joins TRBV2 to TRBJ1-2; the D gene is possibly TRBD1 (6 bases). Germline assignment: CDR1 SNHLY and CDR2 FYNNEI. The CDR3 length is 14 residues. V was clipped by 6 bases and J by 0 bases, with 11 bases between them. CDR3 residues: CASSSDRANYGYTF. As DNA, the CDR3 is TGTGCCAGCAGCTCGGACAGAGCTAACTATGGCTACACCTTC.

The chain couples TRBV5-4 to TRBJ1-6, with D maybe TRBD1 (6 bases). Deletions cut 0 bases from V and 10 bases from J, with 11 bases between. Germline V CDR1 and CDR2: SGHNT, YYREEE (reference sequence). The CDR3 totals 14 residues. The CDR3 region has the DNA TGTGCCAGCAGCTTGGACAGGGTTGGATCACCCCTCCACTTT. This translates into CASSLDRVGSPLHF.

The genes are TRBV28 and TRBJ1-5; weak D call: TRBD1 (5 bases). The ends were cut back, 6 bases at V and 14 bases at J, with 23 bases in the middle. Germline loops: CDR1 MDHEN, CDR2 SYDVKM. This CDR3 contains 14 residues. DNA of the CDR3: TGTGCCAGCAGGTCCTCCTCACAGGCTCTGGGTGAGCATTTT. This translates into CASRSSSQALGEHF.

J is TRBJ1-5 and V is TRBV19; possibly TRBD1 for D (5 bases). CDR1 and CDR2 from the germline V gene are LNHDA and SQIVND (reference sequence). The CDR3 covers 15 residues. V was cut by 4 bases and J by 1 base, with 11 bases left in between. Here the CDR3 reads CASSKTKGSNQPQHF. The CDR3 DNA reads TGTGCCAGTAGTAAGACCAAGGGGAGCAATCAGCCCCAGCATTTT.

The chain employs TRBV5-4 and TRBJ2-1, with 16 bases matching TRBD2. The CDR3 is 17 amino acids. The germline CDR1 and CDR2 sequences are SGHNT and YYREEE (reference sequence). V shed 4 bases and J 9 bases; nucleotides not matched to a gene: 10. CDR3 amino acids: CASSLSPGTSGGGEQFF. CDR3 nucleotide sequence: TGTGCCAGCAGCCTGAGTCCCGGGACTAGCGGGGGGGGTGAGCAGTTCTTC.

There are many counts of this clone. The CDR3 spells CASSIQGTGNEQFF. In nucleotides, the CDR3 is TGTGCCAGCAGCATACAGGGGACAGGGAATGAGCAGTTCTTC. The chain combines TRBV11-2 with TRBJ2-1, with 9 bases lining up with TRBD1. After removal of 5 bases from V and 7 bases from J, the junction contained 6 bases not matched to a gene. The CDR3 totals 14 residues. Germline CDR1 and CDR2: SGHAT and FQNNGV.